A single T cell receptor (beta chain) is shown here with its context. This clonotype was recorded a few times. The clone's antigen remains unknown. No quality values exist for individual bases; no much larger clone is one base distant. Interpreted using the paper, the treatment or condition label stands for: live attenuated yellow fever vaccine strain. At each blood-draw timepoint, two biological replicates of bulk PBMCs were collected. PBMCs were isolated from peripheral blood using a standard Ficoll-Paque protocol. RNA was extracted with TriZol from bulk PBMCs, CD4 and CD8 fractions, and dextramer-positive and dextramer-negative fractions. TCRdb names Illumina NovaSeq 6000 as the instrument used. TCR cDNA was synthesized by 5'RACE template switching, through which a universal primer site and unique molecular identifiers were introduced. cDNA synthesis was primed from both the TCR alpha and TCR beta constant segments. Libraries were amplified in two PCR steps, with sample barcodes and sequencing adapters added in the second step. Sequencing of the libraries was done on either Illumina HiSeq 2500 (2x100 bp) or NovaSeq (2x150 bp). In the authors' own workflow: MIGEC was used to demultiplex reads and collapse the reads into UMI consensus sequences, and MiXCR was used for V(D)J alignment. Vaccine-responding clonotypes were defined with edgeR using replicate PBMC samples, requiring FDR below 0.01 and a log2 fold change above 5 up to day 15. Bulk clonotypes were assigned CD4 or CD8 identity according to which sequenced CD4 or CD8 repertoire held them at higher abundance. TCRdb reprocessing: public reads trimmed at Q25 with fastp, clones called with MiXCR, in-frame beta chains kept. CDR3 protein duplicates are merged, each entry listing the most common genes and DNA. These V and J calls derive from TCRdb rather than the authors' analysis. Here the sample has around 310,000 distinct CDR3 sequences; around 4.5% occur a single time. Approximately 19% of the sample goes to the ten largest clones.

CDR3 length: 18 amino acids, cysteine to phenylalanine. Only the CDR3 part of the read is kept: 54 bases, read in frame from the first base. CDR1 and CDR2 are drawn from the germline V gene (reference sequence): SEHNR, FQNEAQ. Cut back by 2 bases and 2 bases, the V and J ends lie 18 bases apart. The data stem from a study of T cells after yellow fever vaccination (dated by TCRdb to the late 2010s). With respect to the entire study: The SMART-Seq v4 Ultra Low Input RNA kit was used to prepare libraries from fractions with low cell numbers. To follow T-cell clones before and after both primary and booster YFV17D yellow fever vaccination, bulk TCR alpha and beta repertoires underwent longitudinal sequencing. Two healthy male donors, one aged 18 to 30 and one aged 30 to 40 years, made up the cohort. Bulk PBMC replicates and cell subsets were isolated from blood drawn at multiple timepoints before and after both primary and secondary immunization. What the work shows at the level of the full study, not this receptor alone: The secondary T-cell response was weaker than the primary response but faster, peaking on day 5 instead of day 15. After the booster, most clones that had expanded after primary vaccination were detected again (approximately 96% of CD4 and roughly 86% of CD8), suggesting broad maintenance of memory. A small share of clonotypes was detected in both CD4 and CD8 compartments, with the overlap likely arising from convergent recombination. FACS-sorted repertoires could contain abundant contaminating clonotypes from the bulk population, so computational filtering was required. Only a couple of donors were included in the study, so the extent to which the findings can be generalized is limited.

The TCR originated in a man between 18 and 29 years old who received the YFV17D yellow fever vaccine. The material was PBMCs, obtained 15 days after the yellow fever booster vaccination. The rearranged chain carries TRBV7-9 and TRBJ2-2; TRBD2 is a weak D gene call, 7 bases matching. The CDR3 region has the sequence CASSLPRVRGANTGELFF. The bases are TGTGCCAGCAGCTTACCCCGGGTACGGGGGGCCAACACCGGGGAGCTGTTTTTT.